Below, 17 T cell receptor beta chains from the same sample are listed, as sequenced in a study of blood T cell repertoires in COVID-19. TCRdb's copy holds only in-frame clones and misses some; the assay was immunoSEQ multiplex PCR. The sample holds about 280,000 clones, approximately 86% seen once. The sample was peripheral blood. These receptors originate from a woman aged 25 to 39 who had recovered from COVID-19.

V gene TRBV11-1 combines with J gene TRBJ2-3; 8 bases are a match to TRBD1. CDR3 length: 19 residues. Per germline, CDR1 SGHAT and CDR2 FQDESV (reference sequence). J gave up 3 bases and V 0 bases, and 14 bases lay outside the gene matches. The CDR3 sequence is CASSLAKGRGLPSTDTQYF. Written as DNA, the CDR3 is TGTGCCAGCAGCTTAGCCAAAGGCAGGGGGCTTCCCTCAACAGATACGCAGTATTTT.

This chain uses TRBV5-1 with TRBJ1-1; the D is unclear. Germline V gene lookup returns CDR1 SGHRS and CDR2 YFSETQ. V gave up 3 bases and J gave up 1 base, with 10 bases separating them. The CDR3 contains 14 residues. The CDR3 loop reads CASSYGEGNTEAFF. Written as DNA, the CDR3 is TGCGCCAGCAGCTACGGCGAGGGGAACACTGAAGCTTTCTTT.

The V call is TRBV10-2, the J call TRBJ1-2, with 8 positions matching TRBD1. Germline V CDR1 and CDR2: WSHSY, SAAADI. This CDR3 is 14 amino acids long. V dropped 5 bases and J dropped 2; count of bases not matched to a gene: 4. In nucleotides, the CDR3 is TGCGCCAGCAGTCGACAGGGGACCAACTATGGCTACACCTTC. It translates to CASSRQGTNYGYTF.

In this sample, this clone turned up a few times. In nucleotides, the CDR3 is TGTGCCAGCAGCTTAGGGGTGAGGTACGAGCAGTACTTC. It codes for CASSLGVRYEQYF. J is TRBJ2-7 and V is TRBV7-9; no clear D gene. Germline loops: CDR1 SEHNR, CDR2 FQNEAQ (reference sequence). V was shortened by 1 base and J by 4 bases, with 8 bases between the two germline ends. The CDR3 spans 13 residues.

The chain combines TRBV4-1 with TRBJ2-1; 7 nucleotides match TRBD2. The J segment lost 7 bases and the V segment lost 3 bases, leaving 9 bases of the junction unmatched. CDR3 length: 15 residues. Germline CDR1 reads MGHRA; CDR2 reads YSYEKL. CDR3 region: CASSQGGNYRNEQFF. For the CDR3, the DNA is TGCGCCAGCAGCCAGGGGGGGAACTACAGGAATGAGCAGTTCTTC.

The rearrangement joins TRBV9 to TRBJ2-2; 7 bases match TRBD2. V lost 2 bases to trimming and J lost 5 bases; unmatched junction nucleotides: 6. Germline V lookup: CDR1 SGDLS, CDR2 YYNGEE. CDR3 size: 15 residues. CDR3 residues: CASSVTSEGTGELFF. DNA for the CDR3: TGTGCCAGCAGCGTTACTAGCGAAGGGACCGGGGAGCTGTTTTTT.

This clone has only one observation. CDR3 in DNA: TGTGCCAGCTCCCGGGACAGGGGGCCCTACGAGCAGTACTTC. Protein product: CASSRDRGPYEQYF. This chain joins TRBV18 and TRBJ2-7; 12 bases are shared with TRBD1. The CDR3 has 14 residues. Germline V gene data show CDR1 as KGHSH and CDR2 as LQKENI. V was pared by 6 bases and J by 2 bases, with 2 bases of the junction left unmatched.

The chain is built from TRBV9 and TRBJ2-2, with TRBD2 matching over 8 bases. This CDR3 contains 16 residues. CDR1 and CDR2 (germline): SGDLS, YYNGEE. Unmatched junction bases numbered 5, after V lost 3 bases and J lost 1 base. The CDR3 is CASSATGGLNTGELFF. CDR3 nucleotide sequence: TGTGCCAGCAGCGCCACGGGAGGGCTGAACACCGGGGAGCTGTTTTTT.

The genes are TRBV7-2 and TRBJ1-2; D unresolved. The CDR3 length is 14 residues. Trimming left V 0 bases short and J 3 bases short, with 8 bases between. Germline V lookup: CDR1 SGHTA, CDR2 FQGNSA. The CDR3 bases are TGTGCCAGCAGCTTAGCTGTGAGAGACTATGGCTACACCTTC. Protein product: CASSLAVRDYGYTF.

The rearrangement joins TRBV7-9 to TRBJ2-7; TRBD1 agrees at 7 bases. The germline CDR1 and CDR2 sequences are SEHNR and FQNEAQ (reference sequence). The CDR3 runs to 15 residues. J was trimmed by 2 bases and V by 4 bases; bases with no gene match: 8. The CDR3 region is CASSWTGNPTYEQYF. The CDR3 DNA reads TGTGCCAGCAGCTGGACAGGTAACCCTACCTACGAGCAGTACTTC.

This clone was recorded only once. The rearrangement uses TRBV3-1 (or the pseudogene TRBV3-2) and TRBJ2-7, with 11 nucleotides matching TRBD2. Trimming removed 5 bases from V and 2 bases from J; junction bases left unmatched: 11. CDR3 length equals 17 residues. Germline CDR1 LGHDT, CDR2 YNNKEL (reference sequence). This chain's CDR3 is CASSSPPRLAGTYEQYF. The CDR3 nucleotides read TGTGCCAGCAGCTCTCCCCCACGACTAGCGGGGACCTACGAGCAGTACTTC.

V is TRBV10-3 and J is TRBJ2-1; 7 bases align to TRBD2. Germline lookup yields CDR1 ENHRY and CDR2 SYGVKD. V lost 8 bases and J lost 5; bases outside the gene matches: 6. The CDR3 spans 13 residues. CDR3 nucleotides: TGTGCCATCGGACTAGGGTTCGACAATGAGCAGTTCTTC. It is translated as CAIGLGFDNEQFF.

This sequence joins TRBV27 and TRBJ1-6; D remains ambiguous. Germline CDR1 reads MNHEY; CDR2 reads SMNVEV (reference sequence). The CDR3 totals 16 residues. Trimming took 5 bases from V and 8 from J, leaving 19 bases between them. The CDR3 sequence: CASSPISGGRDSPLHF. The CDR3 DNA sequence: TGTGCCAGCAGTCCAATTTCCGGTGGGAGGGATTCACCCCTCCACTTT.

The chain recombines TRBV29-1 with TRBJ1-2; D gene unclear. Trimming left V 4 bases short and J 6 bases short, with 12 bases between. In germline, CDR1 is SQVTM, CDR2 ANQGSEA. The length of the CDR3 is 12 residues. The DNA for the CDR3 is TGCAGCGTTGTAGACCTAGCGGATGGCTACACCTTC. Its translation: CSVVDLADGYTF.

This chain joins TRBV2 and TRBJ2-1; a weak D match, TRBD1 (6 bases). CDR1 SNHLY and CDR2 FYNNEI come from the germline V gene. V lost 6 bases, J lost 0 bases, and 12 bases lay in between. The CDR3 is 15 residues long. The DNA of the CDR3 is TGTGCCAGCAGCCCAGGACAGAGCTCCTACAATGAGCAGTTCTTC. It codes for CASSPGQSSYNEQFF.

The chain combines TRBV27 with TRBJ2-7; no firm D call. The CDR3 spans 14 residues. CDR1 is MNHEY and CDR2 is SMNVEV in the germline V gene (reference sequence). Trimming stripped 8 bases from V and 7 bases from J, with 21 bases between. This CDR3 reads CASFSSRPPFEQYF. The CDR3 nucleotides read TGTGCCAGCTTCTCCAGCAGGCCTCCCTTTGAGCAGTACTTC.

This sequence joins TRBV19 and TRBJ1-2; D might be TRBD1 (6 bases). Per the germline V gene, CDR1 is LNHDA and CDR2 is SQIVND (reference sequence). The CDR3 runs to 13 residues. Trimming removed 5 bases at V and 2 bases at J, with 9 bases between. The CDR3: CASSSQGNYGYTF. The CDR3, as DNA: TGTGCCAGTAGTTCTCAGGGGAACTATGGCTACACCTTC. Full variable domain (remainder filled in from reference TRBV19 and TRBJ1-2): DGGITQSPKYLFRKEGQNVTLSCEQNLNHDAMYWYRQDPGQGLRLIYYSQIVNDFQKGDIAEGYSVSREKKESFPLTVTSAQKNPTAFYLCASSSQGNYGYTFGSGTRLTVV.